This passage covers 8 T cell receptor beta chains from one sample sequenced in a study of blood T cell repertoires in COVID-19 (dated by TCRdb to 2020 to 2022). Libraries were constructed by the immunoSEQ multiplex PCR assay. TCRdb took over this immuneACCESS table, retaining in-frame rearrangements with V and J assigned. Such tables are incomplete; in checked studies, under half of the missing clones stem from an unresolved V gene, and the remainder is unexplained. The sample contains about 310,000 clones, 85% of them found a single time. The ten largest clones represent around 1.9% of the sample. Input material: PBMCs or T cells enriched from blood (not recorded which). The receptor set was obtained from a woman aged 25 to 39 who had been exposed to COVID-19.

The chain has TRBV28 and TRBJ1-5, with a tentative D call TRBD1 (6 bases). Between the trimmed V and J ends, which lost 5 bases and 0 bases, there was a span of 17 bases. CDR3 length equals 17 residues. CDR1 is MDHEN and CDR2 is SYDVKM in the germline V gene. The CDR3 DNA sequence: TGTGCCAGCAGTCTTGTAAGACAGGCCCTTAGCAATCAGCCCCAGCATTTT. It codes for CASSLVRQALSNQPQHF.

The rearrangement links TRBV4-2 to TRBJ2-7, with TRBD1 as a possible D gene (6 bases). This CDR3 is built from 16 residues. V was pared by 0 bases and J by 7 bases, with 19 bases between. Germline CDR1 reads LGHNA; CDR2 reads YNFKEQ. The CDR3 DNA is TGTGCCAGCAGCCAAGATCAAGACAGGTTCATCCGTGAGCAGTACTTC. Amino acid sequence: CASSQDQDRFIREQYF.

CDR3 coding DNA: TGTGCCAGCAGCTTAGCCGGGAAAACTGAAGCTTTCTTT. Its protein is CASSLAGKTEAFF. The V call is TRBV11-2, the J call TRBJ1-1, with D hard to call. Trimming cost V 1 base and J 5 bases, with 8 bases left between them. Germline loops: CDR1 SGHAT, CDR2 FQNNGV. The CDR3 consists of 13 residues.

The chain carries TRBV5-3 and TRBJ2-6; D may be TRBD2 (5 bases). TRBV5-3 is an ORF for which the function is uncertain. The length of the CDR3 is 16 residues. Deletions cut 2 bases from V and 0 bases from J, with 9 bases between. The CDR3 nucleotides read TGTGCCAGAAGCTTAAAGCGGCACTCTGGGGCCAACGTCCTGACTTTC. Translation gives CARSLKRHSGANVLTF.

This chain links TRBV3-1 (or the pseudogene TRBV3-2) with TRBJ2-1, with 13 bases lining up with TRBD2. V trimming: 7 bases; J trimming: 8 bases; junction bases outside the gene matches: 5. Germline V CDR1 and CDR2: LGHDT, YNNKEL (reference sequence). This CDR3 is built from 14 residues. CDR3 amino acids: CASTRLAGGDEQFF. CDR3 bases: TGTGCCAGCACAAGACTAGCGGGAGGCGATGAGCAGTTCTTC.

J is TRBJ2-7 and V is TRBV5-1; 13 bases agree with TRBD2. The CDR3 totals 16 residues. Germline values: CDR1 SGHRS, CDR2 YFSETQ. Trimming at V came to 7 bases and at J to 7 bases, leaving 14 bases not matched to a gene. The CDR3 is CASRTSGSASPGEQYF. The CDR3 bases are TGCGCCAGCCGGACTAGCGGGAGCGCATCTCCTGGGGAGCAGTACTTC. The full variable domain, its missing parts supplied by reference TRBV5-1 and TRBJ2-7, is KAGVTQTPRYLIKTRGQQVTLSCSPISGHRSVSWYQQTPGQGLQFLFEYFSETQRNKGNFPGRFSGRQFSNSRSEMNVSTLELGDSALYLCASRTSGSASPGEQYFGPGTRLTVT.

The V gene is TRBV10-2, the J gene TRBJ2-3; 9 positions match TRBD2. Germline loops: CDR1 WSHSY, CDR2 SAAADI. J gave up 1 base and V 6 bases, and 5 bases lay outside the gene matches. This CDR3 contains 15 residues. The CDR3 is CASREAGGGTDTQYF. CDR3 DNA: TGCGCCAGCAGGGAGGCGGGGGGGGGCACAGATACGCAGTATTTT.

This clone was counted a few times. V is TRBV2 and J is TRBJ2-5; 11 bases align to TRBD2. This CDR3 comprises 15 residues. Germline loops: CDR1 SNHLY, CDR2 FYNNEI. Trimming took 3 bases from V and 2 from J; bases not matched to a gene: 2. Written as DNA, the CDR3 is TGTGCCAGCAGTGACGGGACTAGCGGACAAGAGACCCAGTACTTC. This gives the protein CASSDGTSGQETQYF.